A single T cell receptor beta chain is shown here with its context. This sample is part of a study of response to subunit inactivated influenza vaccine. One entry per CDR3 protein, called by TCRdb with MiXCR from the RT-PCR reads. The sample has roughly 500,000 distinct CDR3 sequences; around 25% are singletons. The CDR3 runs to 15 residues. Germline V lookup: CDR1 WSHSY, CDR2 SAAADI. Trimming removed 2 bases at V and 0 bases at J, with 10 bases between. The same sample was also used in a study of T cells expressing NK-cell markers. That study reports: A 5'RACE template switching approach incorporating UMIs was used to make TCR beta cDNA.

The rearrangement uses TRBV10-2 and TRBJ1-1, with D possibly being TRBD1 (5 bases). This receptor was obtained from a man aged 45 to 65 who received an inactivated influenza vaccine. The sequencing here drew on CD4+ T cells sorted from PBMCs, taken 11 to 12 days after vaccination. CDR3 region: CASSEAQVMNTEAFF. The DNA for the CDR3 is TGCGCCAGCAGTGAGGCACAGGTGATGAACACTGAAGCTTTCTTT.